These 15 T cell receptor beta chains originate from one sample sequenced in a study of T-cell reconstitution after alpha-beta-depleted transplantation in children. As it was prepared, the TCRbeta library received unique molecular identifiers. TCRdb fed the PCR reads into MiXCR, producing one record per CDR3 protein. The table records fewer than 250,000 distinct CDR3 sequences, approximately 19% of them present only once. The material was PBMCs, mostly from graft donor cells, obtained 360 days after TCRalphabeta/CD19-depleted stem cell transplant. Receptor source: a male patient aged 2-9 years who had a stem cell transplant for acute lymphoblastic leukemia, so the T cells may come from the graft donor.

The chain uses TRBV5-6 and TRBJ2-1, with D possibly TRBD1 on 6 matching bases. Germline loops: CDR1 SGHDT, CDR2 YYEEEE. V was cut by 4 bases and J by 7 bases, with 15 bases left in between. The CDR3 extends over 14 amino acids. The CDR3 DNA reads TGTGCCAGCAGCCCAGGACAGATGCCTAATGAGCAGTTCTTC. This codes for CASSPGQMPNEQFF.

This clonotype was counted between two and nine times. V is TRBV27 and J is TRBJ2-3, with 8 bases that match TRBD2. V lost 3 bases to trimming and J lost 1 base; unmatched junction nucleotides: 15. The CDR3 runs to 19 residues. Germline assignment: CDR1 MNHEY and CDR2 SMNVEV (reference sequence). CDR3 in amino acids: CASSFRPRGSGDGTDTQYF. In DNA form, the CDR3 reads TGTGCCAGCAGTTTCCGACCCCGGGGTAGCGGGGATGGCACAGATACGCAGTATTTT.

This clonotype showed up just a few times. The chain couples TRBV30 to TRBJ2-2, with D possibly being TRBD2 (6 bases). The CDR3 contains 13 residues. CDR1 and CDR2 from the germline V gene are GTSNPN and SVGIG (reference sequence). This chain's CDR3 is CAGWTGDTGELFF. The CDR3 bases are TGTGCTGGATGGACGGGGGACACCGGGGAGCTGTTTTTT. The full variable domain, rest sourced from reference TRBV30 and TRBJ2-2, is SQTIHQWPATLVQPVGSPLSLECTVEGTSNPNLYWYRQAAGRGLQLLFYSVGIGQISSEVPQNLSASRPQDRQFILSSKKLLLSDSGFYLCAGWTGDTGELFFGEGSRLTVL.

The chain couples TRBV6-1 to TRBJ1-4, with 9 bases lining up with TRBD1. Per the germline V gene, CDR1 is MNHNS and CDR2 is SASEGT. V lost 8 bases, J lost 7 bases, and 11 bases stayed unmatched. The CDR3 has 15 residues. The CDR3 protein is CASQSGTGFGEKLFF. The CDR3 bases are TGTGCCAGCCAATCCGGGACAGGGTTTGGTGAAAAACTGTTTTTT.

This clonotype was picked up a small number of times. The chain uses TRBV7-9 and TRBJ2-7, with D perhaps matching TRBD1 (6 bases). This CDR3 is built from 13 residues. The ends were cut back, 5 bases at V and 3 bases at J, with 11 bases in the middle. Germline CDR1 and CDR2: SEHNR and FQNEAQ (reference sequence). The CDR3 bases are TGTGCCAGCAGCCTAGGGACACACTACGAGCAGTACTTC. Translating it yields CASSLGTHYEQYF.

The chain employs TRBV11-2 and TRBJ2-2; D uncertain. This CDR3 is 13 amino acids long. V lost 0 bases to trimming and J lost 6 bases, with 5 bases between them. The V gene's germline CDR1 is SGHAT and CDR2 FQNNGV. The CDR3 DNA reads TGTGCCAGCAGCTTAGATCGTCCCGGGGAGCTGTTTTTT. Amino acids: CASSLDRPGELFF.

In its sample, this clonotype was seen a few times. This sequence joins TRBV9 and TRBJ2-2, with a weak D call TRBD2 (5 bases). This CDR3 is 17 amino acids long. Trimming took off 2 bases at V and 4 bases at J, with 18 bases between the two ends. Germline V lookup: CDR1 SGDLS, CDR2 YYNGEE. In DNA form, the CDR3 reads TGTGCCAGCAGCGTGTCCGGGGAACCGCGCGGCACCGGGGAGCTGTTTTTT. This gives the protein CASSVSGEPRGTGELFF.

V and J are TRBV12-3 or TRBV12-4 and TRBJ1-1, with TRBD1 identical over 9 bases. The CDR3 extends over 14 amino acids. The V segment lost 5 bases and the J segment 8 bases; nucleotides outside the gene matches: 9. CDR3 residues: CASSPSGQGAEAFF. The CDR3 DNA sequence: TGTGCCAGCAGTCCCTCGGGACAGGGCGCAGAAGCTTTCTTT.

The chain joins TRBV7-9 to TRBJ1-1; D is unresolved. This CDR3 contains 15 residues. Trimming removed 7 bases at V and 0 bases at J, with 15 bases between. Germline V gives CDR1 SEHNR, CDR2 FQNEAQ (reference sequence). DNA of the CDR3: TGTGCCAGCAACAAGCCCGAGAGGATGAACACTGAAGCTTTCTTT. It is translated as CASNKPERMNTEAFF.

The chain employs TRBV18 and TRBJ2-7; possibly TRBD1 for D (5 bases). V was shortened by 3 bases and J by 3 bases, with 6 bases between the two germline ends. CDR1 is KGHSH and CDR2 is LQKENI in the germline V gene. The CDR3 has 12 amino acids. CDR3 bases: TGTGCCAGCTCACCGGACAACTACGAGCAGTACTTC. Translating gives CASSPDNYEQYF.

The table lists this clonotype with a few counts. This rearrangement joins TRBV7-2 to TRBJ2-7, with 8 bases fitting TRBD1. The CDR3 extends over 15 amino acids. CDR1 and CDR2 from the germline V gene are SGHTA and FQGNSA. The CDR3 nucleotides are TGTGCTACAAACGTGGGACAGGCCAGCTCCTACGAGCAGTACTTC. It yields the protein CATNVGQASSYEQYF.

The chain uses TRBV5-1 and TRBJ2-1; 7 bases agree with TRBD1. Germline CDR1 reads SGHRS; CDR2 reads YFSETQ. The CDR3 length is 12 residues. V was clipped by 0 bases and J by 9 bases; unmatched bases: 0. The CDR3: CASSLGTGEQFF. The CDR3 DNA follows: TGCGCCAGCAGCTTGGGGACAGGTGAGCAGTTCTTC.

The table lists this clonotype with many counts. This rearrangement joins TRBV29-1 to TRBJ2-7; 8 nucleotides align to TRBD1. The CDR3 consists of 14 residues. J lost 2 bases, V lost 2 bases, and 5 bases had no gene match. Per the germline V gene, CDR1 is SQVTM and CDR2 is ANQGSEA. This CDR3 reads CSVERQGSTYEQYF. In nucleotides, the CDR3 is TGCAGCGTTGAACGACAGGGGTCCACCTACGAGCAGTACTTC.

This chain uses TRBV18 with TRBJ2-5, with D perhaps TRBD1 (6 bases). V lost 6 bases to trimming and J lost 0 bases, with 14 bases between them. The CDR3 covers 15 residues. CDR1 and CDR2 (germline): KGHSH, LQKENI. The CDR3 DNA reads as TGTGCCAGCTCCCGGGACACCGAGTACCAAGAGACCCAGTACTTC. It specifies CASSRDTEYQETQYF.

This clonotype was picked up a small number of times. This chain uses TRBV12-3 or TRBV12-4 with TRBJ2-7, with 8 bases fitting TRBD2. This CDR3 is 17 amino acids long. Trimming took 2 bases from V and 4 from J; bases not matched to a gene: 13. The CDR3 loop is CASSLRSLVAGLYEQYF. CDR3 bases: TGTGCCAGCAGTTTAAGGAGTCTGGTAGCGGGGTTGTACGAGCAGTACTTC.